These T cell receptor beta chains were read from a single sample in a study of graft-versus-host responses after intestinal transplantation. These receptors have no identified antigens. The table came from immunoSEQ multiplex PCR; TCRdb's copy has only in-frame clones and leaves some out. The repertoire holds fewer than 120,000 clones, with just under 95% as singletons. The specimen was unstimulated CD8+ T cells sorted from spleen or lymph node cells, collected before intestinal transplant. The receptors derive from a human donor who received an intestinal transplant. Both conserved end residues are part of each CDR3. A D gene is named only where the DNA matches it firmly. A clone size is listed for some rows: how often the clone was seen (once, few, many), or a class if it is expanded.

15 | TRBJ2-7 | once | . | TRBV27 | CASSLSGHWSYEQYF | TGTGCCAGCAGTTTATCCGGCCATTGGTCCTACGAGCAGTACTTC
16 | TRBJ2-7 | . | TRBD1 | TRBV7-9 | CASSSPGQGSSYEQYF | TGTGCCAGCAGCTCACCCGGACAGGGGAGCTCCTACGAGCAGTACTTC
17 | TRBJ1-2 | . | TRBD1 | TRBV15 | CATSRSKRTGGYYGYTF | TGTGCCACCAGCAGATCCAAGAGGACAGGGGGCTACTATGGCTACACCTTC
16 | TRBJ1-1 | . | . | TRBV5-6 | CASSGPRGPRGTEAFF | TGTGCCAGCAGCGGTCCAAGGGGCCCCAGGGGCACTGAAGCTTTCTTT
12 | TRBJ2-3 | . | . | TRBV11-2 | CASSFGGDTQYF | TGTGCCAGCAGCTTTGGGGGTGATACGCAGTATTTT
12 | TRBJ2-1 | . | . | TRBV2 | CASSGSYNEQFF | TGTGCCAGCAGTGGGTCCTACAATGAGCAGTTCTTC
14 | TRBJ1-1 | . | . | TRBV19 | CATGSTGGATEAFF | TGTGCCACCGGCTCGACCGGGGGGGCCACTGAAGCTTTCTTT
12 | TRBJ2-1 | . | TRBD1 | TRBV7-2 | CASSDRVNEQFF | TGTGCCAGCAGTGACAGGGTGAATGAGCAGTTCTTC
13 | TRBJ2-1 | . | . | TRBV6-5 | CASSYSGYNEQFF | TGTGCCAGCAGTTACTCCGGATACAATGAGCAGTTCTTC
17 | TRBJ2-7 | . | TRBD2 | TRBV19 | CASSIGGLAGAGYEQYF | TGTGCCAGTAGTATAGGGGGACTAGCGGGAGCCGGTTACGAGCAGTACTTC
14 | TRBJ2-2 | once | . | TRBV6-1 | CASPGQTNTGELFF | TGTGCCAGCCCGGGGCAGACGAACACCGGGGAGCTGTTTTTT
14 | TRBJ2-7 | . | TRBD1 | TRBV29-1 | CSVESRDRGYEQYF | TGCAGCGTTGAATCCCGGGACAGGGGCTACGAGCAGTACTTC
13 | TRBJ1-1 | . | . | TRBV2 | CASSLGGHREAFF | TGTGCCAGCAGTCTGGGGGGCCATAGGGAGGCTTTCTTT
15 | TRBJ2-2 | . | . | TRBV19 | CASSIPPGGAGELFF | TGTGCCAGTAGTATTCCCCCAGGAGGGGCCGGGGAGCTGTTTTTT
15 | TRBJ2-1 | once | TRBD2 | TRBV30 | CAWTTGAGGLDEQFF | TGTGCCTGGACTACAGGCGCGGGAGGGCTCGATGAGCAGTTCTTC
12 | TRBJ1-5 | . | . | TRBV6-6 | CASSYSSTNQHF | TGTGCCAGCAGTTACTCGTCAACCAACCAGCATTTT
14 | TRBJ1-1 | . | TRBD1 | TRBV28 | CASSTDRGNTEAFF | TGTGCCAGCAGTACGGACAGGGGCAACACTGAAGCTTTCTTT
16 | TRBJ2-2 | . | . | TRBV7-6 | CASSLVGETSTGELFF | TGTGCCAGCAGCTTAGTGGGGGAGACATCCACCGGGGAGCTGTTTTTT
11 | TRBJ2-7 | . | . | TRBV2 | CASSEAYEQYF | TGTGCCAGCAGTGAAGCTTACGAGCAGTACTTC
15 | TRBJ2-7 | . | . | TRBV2 | CASSAEQGTGLEQYF | TGTGCCAGCAGTGCGGAACAGGGGACGGGACTCGAGCAGTACTTC
12 | TRBJ2-7 | . | TRBD1 | TRBV6-1 | CASRATGDEQYF | TGTGCCAGCAGAGCAACAGGGGACGAGCAGTACTTC
16 | TRBJ2-7 | . | . | TRBV4-1 | CASSRPDSGTDYEQYF | TGCGCCAGCAGCCGCCCGGATAGCGGGACAGACTACGAGCAGTACTTC
17 | TRBJ1-1 | once | . | TRBV4-1 | CASSQEGGIEANTEAFF | TGCGCCAGCAGCCAAGAGGGGGGAATTGAGGCGAACACTGAAGCTTTCTTT
20 | TRBJ2-6 | . | TRBD1 | TRBV9 | CASSPGTGYSPLSGANVLTF | TGTGCCAGCAGCCCAGGGACAGGGTATAGTCCTCTCTCTGGGGCCAACGTCCTGACTTTC
13 | TRBJ1-1 | . | . | TRBV9 | CASSVGGGYEAFF | TGTGCCAGCAGCGTAGGGGGAGGCTACGAAGCTTTCTTT
14 | TRBJ1-2 | once | TRBD1 | TRBV19 | CASTSGQGGNGYTF | TGTGCCAGTACCTCAGGACAGGGAGGAAATGGCTACACCTTC
13 | TRBJ2-7 | few | . | TRBV19 | CASSPGAVYEQYF | TGTGCCAGTAGTCCCGGCGCGGTATACGAGCAGTACTTC
14 | TRBJ2-7 | . | . | TRBV7-6 | CASSPGRIAYEQYF | TGTGCCAGCAGCCCCGGGAGAATCGCCTACGAGCAGTACTTC
11 | TRBJ2-7 | . | . | TRBV20-1 | CSAGFLYEQYF | TGCAGTGCAGGTTTTTTGTACGAGCAGTACTTC
15 | TRBJ2-1 | . | TRBD2 | TRBV5-6 | CASSFGSGVYNEQFF | TGTGCCAGCAGCTTCGGTAGCGGGGTCTACAATGAGCAGTTCTTC
13 | TRBJ1-5 | . | . | TRBV7-9 | CASSRGNNQPQHF | TGTGCCAGCAGCCGGGGGAACAATCAGCCCCAGCATTTT
16 | TRBJ2-5 | . | TRBD2 | TRBV5-1 | CASSRRRGGESETQYF | TGCGCCAGCAGCCGTCGGCGGGGAGGGGAGTCAGAGACCCAGTACTTC
16 | TRBJ2-1 | . | . | TRBV6-5 | CASSYSPRDSRGEQFF | TGTGCCAGCAGTTACTCACCCCGGGACTCCCGGGGTGAGCAGTTCTTC
14 | TRBJ2-7 | few | . | TRBV19 | CASSISGGAAEQYF | TGTGCCAGTAGTATAAGCGGAGGGGCGGCCGAGCAGTACTTC
15 | TRBJ2-7 | few | TRBD2 | TRBV7-9 | CASSQRGGSSYEQYF | TGTGCCAGCAGCCAGAGGGGAGGGAGCTCCTACGAGCAGTACTTC
14 | TRBJ1-1 | . | . | TRBV28 | CASSLYDRTREAFF | TGTGCCAGCAGTTTATATGACAGGACACGAGAAGCTTTCTTT
13 | TRBJ1-1 | once | TRBD1 | TRBV11-3 | CASSRTGWTEAFF | TGTGCCAGCAGCAGGACAGGGTGGACTGAAGCTTTCTTT